The table lists the clone carrying this T cell receptor (beta chain) with many counts. This entry comes from a study of human T cells and chemical hapten exposure. Study information: Throughout the approximately 25-week study, diphenylcyclopropenone was applied weekly to the patients' scalps.

As to time point: pre-sensitization, week 0. Documented treatment: therapeutic diphenylcyclopropenone sensitization with weekly scalp DPC. Staff drew blood before applying each patch test. From the RACE reads, TCRdb called clonotypes with MiXCR, one entry per CDR3 protein. The profile shows about 46,000 distinct CDR3 sequences, 9.4% of them singletons. The CDR3 extends over 12 amino acids. V lost 0 bases and J lost 6, with 7 bases in between. Germline V gives CDR1 SGDLS, CDR2 YYNGEE. The TCR originated in a woman in her 40s with alopecia areata. Some clones in this sample may be carry-over from other donors' samples. Source: whole blood, taken in connection with sensitization to the hapten diphenylcyclopropenone (DPC). V is TRBV9 and J is TRBJ2-7; unclear D gene. The DNA of the CDR3 is TGTGCCAGCAGCGTAGTTGGCGGCGAGCAGTACTTC. Translation gives CASSVVGGEQYF.